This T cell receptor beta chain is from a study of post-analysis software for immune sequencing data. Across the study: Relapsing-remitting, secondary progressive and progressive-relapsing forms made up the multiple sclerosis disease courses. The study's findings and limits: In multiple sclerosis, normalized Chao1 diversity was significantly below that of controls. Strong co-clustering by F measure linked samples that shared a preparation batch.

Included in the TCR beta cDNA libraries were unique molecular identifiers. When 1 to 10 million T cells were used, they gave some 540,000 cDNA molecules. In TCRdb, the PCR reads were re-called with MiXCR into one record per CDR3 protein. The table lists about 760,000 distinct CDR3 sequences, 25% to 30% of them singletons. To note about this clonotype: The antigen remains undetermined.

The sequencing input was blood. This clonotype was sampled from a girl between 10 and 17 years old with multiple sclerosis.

The CDR3 reads CASSLLPSGGYEGEQFF. The CDR3 DNA is TGTGCCAGCAGCTTATTGCCTAGCGGGGGGTATGAGGGTGAGCAGTTCTTC. V usage is TRBV11-2 and J usage is TRBJ2-1; 11 positions agree with TRBD2. V gave up 2 bases and J gave up 9 bases; unmatched junction bases: 12. Germline CDR1 reads SGHAT; CDR2 reads FQNNGV. This CDR3 has 17 residues.